This TCR beta chain was captured by sequencing in a study of T cells after yellow fever vaccination (dated by TCRdb to between 2018 and 2021). Describing the broader study: The SMART-Seq v4 Ultra Low Input RNA kit was used to prepare libraries from fractions with low cell numbers. Bulk TCR alpha and beta repertoires were sequenced longitudinally to track T-cell clones before and after primary and booster YFV17D yellow fever vaccination. Two healthy male donors, one aged 18 to 29 and one aged 30 to 40 years, made up the cohort. Blood was drawn at multiple timepoints before and after primary and secondary immunization, with bulk PBMC replicates and cell subsets isolated.

Unmatched junction bases come to 12, with V trimmed by 3 bases and J by 9 bases. The CDR3 spans 17 residues, from the cysteine through the phenylalanine. The sequence is cut down to CDR3 DNA, 51 bases in frame from base 1. Based on the germline V gene, the CDR1 and CDR2 sequences are MGHRA and YSYEKL. Findings and caveats that apply to the study as a whole: Most clones expanded after primary vaccination (96% of CD4 and over 80% of CD8) were re-detected after the booster, suggesting that broad memory maintenance occurred. A small share of clonotypes was detected in both CD4 and CD8 compartments, with the overlap likely arising from convergent recombination. FACS-sorted repertoires could contain abundant contaminating clonotypes from the bulk population, so computational filtering was required. The study included only a couple of donors, which limits how far the findings can be generalized. The secondary T-cell response was weaker than the primary response but faster, peaking on day 5 instead of day 15.

In the case of this clonotype: Its antigen target is currently unknown. The record has no base qualities; no much larger clone is one base away.

TCR cDNA was synthesized by 5'RACE template switching, through which a universal primer site and unique molecular identifiers were introduced. Priming of cDNA synthesis was performed from both the TCR alpha and TCR beta constant segments. Library amplification involved two PCR steps, and the second step added sample barcodes and sequencing adapters. Libraries were sequenced on Illumina HiSeq 2500 (2x100 bp) or NovaSeq (2x150 bp). The paper's processing steps were these. Reads were demultiplexed and collapsed into UMI consensus sequences with MIGEC, and V(D)J alignment was performed with MiXCR. Vaccine-responding clonotypes were identified with edgeR using replicate PBMC samples, with FDR below 0.01 and a log2 fold change above 5 up to day 15 being required. CD4 or CD8 identity was assigned to each bulk clonotype according to whether the clonotype was present at higher abundance in the sequenced CD4 repertoire or the sequenced CD8 repertoire. TCRdb reprocessed the public reads (quality trimming at Q25 with fastp, clone calling with MiXCR) and kept in-frame beta chains. Rows are unified per CDR3 protein, each entry keeping the most common DNA and genes. TCRdb, not the original authors, processed these V and J calls. The sample includes about 580,000 distinct CDR3 sequences, with 17% observed a single time. Approximately 15% of the sample is in the top ten clones.

Interpreted using the paper, the treatment or condition label stands for: live attenuated yellow fever vaccine strain. At every blood-draw timepoint, two biological replicates of bulk PBMCs were collected. A standard Ficoll-Paque protocol was used to isolate PBMCs from peripheral blood. RNA was extracted with TriZol from bulk PBMCs, CD4 and CD8 fractions, and dextramer-positive and dextramer-negative fractions. The sequence was obtained from a man in his late teens or twenties who received the YFV17D yellow fever vaccine. This sequence uses TRBV4-1 and TRBJ2-1; 12 bases in between match TRBD2. The sample in question was PBMCs, obtained less than 6 days after the first yellow fever vaccination. The CDR3 protein: CASSQSLAGGRWAEQFF. The sequenced DNA is TGCGCCAGCAGCCAGTCCCTAGCGGGGGGGCGGTGGGCTGAGCAGTTCTTC.